This T cell receptor (beta chain) was captured by sequencing in a study of graft-versus-host responses after intestinal transplantation. Study-wide points: Early post-transplant declines in HvG were associated with peak levels of circulating GvH clones. GvH clones surfaced in recipient marrow, some emerging earlier in ileum or blood.

Germline assignment: CDR1 SGHVS and CDR2 FQNEAQ. This CDR3 region has 14 residues. Trimming removed 7 bases from V and 4 bases from J, with 14 bases in between. TCRdb keeps only in-frame clones here, not all; method: immunoSEQ multiplex PCR. The table shows tens of thousands of clones, with around 90% occurring only once. This clone was observed a few times. Its antigen remains unknown. The chain joins TRBV7-8 to TRBJ2-1; a possible D gene is TRBD2 (7 bases). The sequence was collected from a human patient who received an intestinal transplant, so some T cells may come from the graft donor. The sequencing here drew on PBMCs, taken 26 days after transplant. The CDR3 nucleotides read TGTGCCAGCACAATGCGGGGGCTTTACAATGAGCAGTTCTTC. Residues: CASTMRGLYNEQFF.